Listed below are T cell receptor beta chains from one sample, sequenced in a study of cytomegalovirus exposure and HLA in healthy donors. Assay used: immunoSEQ multiplex PCR; TCRdb lists only in-frame clones, some missing. The repertoire includes 100,000 to 150,000 clones, around three quarters of them detected once, and 2.6% sits in the top ten. Sequencing was performed on PBMCs. The source of these receptors is a woman aged 55 to 70 in good health and CMV-seropositive. Both conserved end residues are part of each CDR3. Fields, in order: J gene, CDR3 length, D gene, V gene, clone size, CDR3 DNA, CDR3 protein. A D gene is named only where the DNA matches it firmly. Clone size is stated in some rows and not others, as once, few, many or a class when expanded.

J: TRBJ1-1; length: 13; D: -; V: TRBV7-9; size: -; DNA: TGTGCCAGCAGCTTAGGGGGAGGGACTGAAGCTTTCTTT; CDR3: CASSLGGGTEAFF
J: TRBJ2-1; length: 20; D: TRBD2; V: TRBV13; size: few; DNA: TGTGCCAGCAGCTTAGGCCTACTAGCGGGGGGGCCCTCCTCCTACAATGAGCAGTTCTTC; CDR3: CASSLGLLAGGPSSYNEQFF
J: TRBJ1-2; length: 15; D: -; V: TRBV19; size: -; DNA: TGTGCCAGTAGTATAGGTGTCTCAGAAAACTATGGCTACACCTTC; CDR3: CASSIGVSENYGYTF
J: TRBJ1-5; length: 20; D: TRBD1; V: TRBV4-1; size: -; DNA: TGCGCCAGCAGCCAAGATAGGGGGCGGAGGAAAGATAGAGGCAATCAGCCCCAGCATTTT; CDR3: CASSQDRGRRKDRGNQPQHF
J: TRBJ2-5; length: 16; D: TRBD2; V: TRBV9; size: -; DNA: TGTGCCAGCAGCGTAGCCCAGGGACTAGCGATTGAGACCCAGTACTTC; CDR3: CASSVAQGLAIETQYF
J: TRBJ2-7; length: 12; D: -; V: TRBV7-2; size: once; DNA: TGTGCCAGCAGCTTAGTAGGAGGGGAAGTACACTTC; CDR3: CASSLVGGEVHF
J: TRBJ1-2; length: 15; D: -; V: TRBV7-9; size: -; DNA: TGTGCCAGCAGCTTAGGGTTTGCCAACGACAATGGCTACACCTTC; CDR3: CASSLGFANDNGYTF
J: TRBJ2-7; length: 12; D: TRBD1; V: TRBV28; size: few; DNA: TGTGCCAGCAGTGGGACAGTTTACGAGCAGTACTTC; CDR3: CASSGTVYEQYF
J: TRBJ2-2; length: 15; D: -; V: TRBV7-9; size: few; DNA: TGTGCCAGCAGCCATTACCGGGACTCCGCCGGGGAGCTGTTTTTT; CDR3: CASSHYRDSAGELFF
J: TRBJ1-3; length: 13; D: -; V: TRBV7-6; size: -; DNA: TGTGCCAGCAGCTTAGCGACAGGAAACACCATATATTTT; CDR3: CASSLATGNTIYF
J: TRBJ1-5; length: 12; D: -; V: TRBV27; size: once; DNA: TGTGCCAGCAACGCACTTGATGGGCCCCAGCATTTT; CDR3: CASNALDGPQHF
J: TRBJ1-6; length: 15; D: -; V: TRBV5-6; size: few; DNA: TGTGCCAGCAGCCCGTACAGGGTGGGTGGTTCACCCCTCCACTTT; CDR3: CASSPYRVGGSPLHF
J: TRBJ2-4; length: 16; D: TRBD1; V: TRBV7-9; size: -; DNA: TGTGCCAGCAGCGCGACAGGGGGACTAGCCAAAAACATTCAGTACTTC; CDR3: CASSATGGLAKNIQYF
J: TRBJ2-1; length: 17; D: TRBD2; V: TRBV18; size: -; DNA: TGTGCCAGCTCAACTAGCGTTGGGGGTCTTTCCTACAATGAGCAGTTCTTC; CDR3: CASSTSVGGLSYNEQFF
J: TRBJ1-6; length: 16; D: TRBD1; V: TRBV2; size: once; DNA: TGTGCCAGCAGTGAAGAGGGTGGGACAGGGGGAATACCCCTCCACTTT; CDR3: CASSEEGGTGGIPLHF
J: TRBJ2-3; length: 17; D: TRBD2; V: TRBV4-1; size: -; DNA: TGCGCCAGCAGCCAAGATCCGGGCGGGGGGGCCGCAGATACGCAGTATTTT; CDR3: CASSQDPGGGAADTQYF
J: TRBJ1-1; length: 12; D: -; V: TRBV7-9; size: once; DNA: TGTGCCAGCAGCCCCAGGGTAGATGAAGCTTTCTTT; CDR3: CASSPRVDEAFF
J: TRBJ1-4; length: 16; D: -; V: TRBV7-7; size: -; DNA: TGTGCTAGCAGCCCCAGGCCGTGGAGGTCCAGTGAAAAACTGTTTTTT; CDR3: CASSPRPWRSSEKLFF
J: TRBJ2-3; length: 15; D: -; V: TRBV5-8; size: -; DNA: TGTGCCAGCAGCTCCAGGGGAAGGGGCACAGATACGCAGTATTTT; CDR3: CASSSRGRGTDTQYF
J: TRBJ1-2; length: 14; D: TRBD1; V: TRBV4-2; size: -; DNA: TGTGCCAGCAGCCAAGTCGAAGGGGGCTCTTACTACACCTTC; CDR3: CASSQVEGGSYYTF
J: TRBJ2-7; length: 13; D: -; V: TRBV5-4; size: few; DNA: TGTGCCAGCAGCTTCGCGTCGTTCGACGAGCAGTACTTC; CDR3: CASSFASFDEQYF
J: TRBJ1-1; length: 12; D: TRBD1; V: TRBV25-1; size: -; DNA: TGTGCCAGCGGACAGGGTGGCACTGAAGCTTTCTTT; CDR3: CASGQGGTEAFF
J: TRBJ2-1; length: 14; D: TRBD1; V: TRBV7-2; size: -; DNA: TGTGCCAGCAGCCGACAGGGCCTAGACAATGAGCAGTTCTTC; CDR3: CASSRQGLDNEQFF
J: TRBJ2-2; length: 16; D: -; V: TRBV5-4; size: -; DNA: TGTGCCAGCAGCGTTACAGGGAGAGGGTACACCGGGGAGCTGTTTTTT; CDR3: CASSVTGRGYTGELFF